These 11 T cell receptor beta chains share one sample of origin, sequenced in a study of T cells in tumors after PD-1 blockade. The time point is: second of two post-therapy site-matched biopsies 2 to 3 months apart. Assay: immunoSEQ multiplex PCR; the TCRdb copy retains only in-frame clones and omits some. The top ten clones hold roughly an eighth of a sample with 7,000 to 10,000 clones, roughly 60% of them seen once. This specimen was tumor tissue, taken after anti-PD-1 treatment. These receptors were collected from a human donor with basal cell carcinoma.

This rearrangement joins TRBV12-3 or TRBV12-4 to TRBJ2-7; no firm D call. The CDR3 loop spans 12 amino acids. The germline V and J ends were trimmed by 6 bases and 5 bases, with 11 bases remaining between them. Here the CDR3 DNA reads TGTGCCAGCAGCCTTACTTTCAACGAGCAGTACTTC. Translation gives CASSLTFNEQYF.

This clone was found a few times. This chain joins TRBV28 and TRBJ2-7; D is perhaps TRBD2 (5 bases). The CDR3 loop spans 13 amino acids. From germline, CDR1 is MDHEN and CDR2 SYDVKM. V gave up 2 bases and J gave up 3 bases, with 8 bases separating them. The CDR3 spells CASSLLGDYEQYF. Here the CDR3 DNA reads TGTGCCAGCAGTTTACTCGGGGACTACGAGCAGTACTTC.

The chain combines TRBV30 with TRBJ2-1; TRBD2 agrees at 7 bases. J gave up 5 bases and V 0 bases, and 13 bases lay outside the gene matches. CDR3 length: 17 residues. The germline CDR1 and CDR2 sequences are GTSNPN and SVGIG (reference sequence). Written as DNA, the CDR3 is TGTGCCTGGAGTGTATTGGGGCGGGGGTCTCGACACAATGAGCAGTTCTTC. This translates into CAWSVLGRGSRHNEQFF.

The rearrangement uses TRBV19 and TRBJ2-6; 7 bases map to TRBD2. This CDR3 is built from 20 residues. Germline V CDR1 and CDR2: LNHDA, SQIVND (reference sequence). With 4 bases clipped from V and 0 bases from J, the junction kept 15 bases outside the gene matches. The CDR3 region has the DNA TGTGCCAGTAGTAGTTGGGGCTGGGAGGGGTCCGCCTCTGGGGCCAACGTCCTGACTTTC. This translates into CASSSWGWEGSASGANVLTF.

This chain links TRBV7-9 with TRBJ1-2; D is ambiguous. CDR1 and CDR2 from the germline V gene are SEHNR and FQNEAQ (reference sequence). This CDR3 comprises 14 residues. Deletions cut 2 bases from V and 3 bases from J, with 10 bases between. The DNA for the CDR3 is TGTGCCAGCAGCTTAAGGGCGGGTGACTATGGCTACACCTTC. Translated, it gives CASSLRAGDYGYTF.

The J gene is TRBJ2-2, the V gene TRBV28; the match to TRBD1 covers 8 bases. The CDR3 has 17 amino acids. J was trimmed by 7 bases and V by 3 bases; bases with no gene match: 13. Germline CDR1 MDHEN, CDR2 SYDVKM. CDR3 bases: TGTGCCAGCAGTTTTTTAACCGGGACAGGATCCAACGGGGAGCTGTTTTTT. Translation: CASSFLTGTGSNGELFF.

This clone occurred once. The chain carries TRBV11-3 and TRBJ2-3; 14 bases line up with TRBD2. This CDR3 is built from 19 residues. Losses at the gene ends were 4 bases for V and 3 bases for J; bases not matched to a gene: 12. From germline, CDR1 is SGHNT and CDR2 YENEEA. CDR3 sequence reads: CASSSGLAGVKGLTDTQYF. The DNA for the CDR3 is TGTGCCAGCAGCTCGGGACTAGCGGGGGTAAAAGGTTTGACAGATACGCAGTATTTT.

The chain is built from TRBV2 and TRBJ1-5; 7 nucleotides line up with TRBD1. V was pared by 1 base and J by 3 bases, with 6 bases of the junction left unmatched. CDR3 length: 16 residues. Germline assignment: CDR1 SNHLY and CDR2 FYNNEI. CDR3 coding DNA: TGTGCCAGCAGTGAAGAGACAGGGCTGTTCAATCAGCCCCAGCATTTT. It encodes CASSEETGLFNQPQHF. The variable domain in full, with the rest retrieved from reference TRBV2 and TRBJ1-5, is EPEVTQTPSHQVTQMGQEVILRCVPISNHLYFYWYRQILGQKVEFLVSFYNNEISEKSEIFDDQFSVERPDGSNFTLKIRSTKLEDSAMYFCASSEETGLFNQPQHFGDGTRLSIL.

The rearrangement links TRBV5-5 to TRBJ1-4; D might be TRBD1 (5 bases). The CDR3 is 16 residues long. CDR1 and CDR2 from the germline V gene are SGHKS and YYEKEE (reference sequence). Trimming stripped 0 bases from V and 3 bases from J, with 12 bases between. CDR3 loop: CASSLGGRSANEKLFF. CDR3 nucleotides: TGTGCCAGCAGCTTGGGGGGCCGCTCGGCTAATGAAAAACTGTTTTTT.

This rearrangement joins TRBV13 to TRBJ2-6; D is unclear. V gave up 5 bases and J gave up 0 bases, with 11 bases separating them. The CDR3 has 16 residues. Germline-derived CDR1 and CDR2 are PRHDT and FYEKMQ (reference sequence). This CDR3 reads CASSPTLVSGANVLTF. In nucleotides, the CDR3 is TGTGCCAGCAGCCCGACCCTAGTCTCTGGGGCCAACGTCCTGACTTTC.

V gene TRBV5-1 combines with J gene TRBJ2-7; no firm D call. Trimming removed 1 base from V and 5 bases from J, with 7 bases in between. Per germline, CDR1 SGHRS and CDR2 YFSETQ. The CDR3 runs to 12 residues. CDR3 nucleotides: TGCGCCAGCAGCTTGACTTGGGACGAGCAGTACTTC. This encodes CASSLTWDEQYF.